This T cell receptor beta chain was documented in a study of graft-versus-host responses after intestinal transplantation. Study details: Recipients got multivisceral, liver-intestinal, or isolated intestinal transplants. Anti-thymocyte globulin was used for induction in all recipients, who then took tacrolimus and steroids for around 3 years. The study, taken as a whole, reports: Allograft clonal ratios (graft-versus-host to host-versus-graft) were high in patients who had graft-donor T cell macrochimerism. Peak GvH clone levels in circulation were associated with early post-transplant HvG declines.

This table comes from immunoSEQ multiplex PCR, and its TCRdb copy is limited to in-frame clones, with some not included. The sample has about 120,000 clones, approximately 92% seen once; the top ten hold around 0.12%. This clone was detected once. Its antigen is currently unknown. This TCR came from a human donor who received an intestinal transplant. The sequencing used unstimulated CD4+ T cells sorted from spleen or lymph node cells, collected before intestinal transplant.

The CDR3 region is CASTQQETQYF. CDR3 nucleotide sequence: TGCGCCAGCACCCAACAAGAGACCCAGTACTTC. V and J are TRBV5-1 and TRBJ2-5; D is unresolved. In germline, CDR1 is SGHRS, CDR2 YFSETQ. V was trimmed by 6 bases and J by 2 bases, leaving 5 bases between them. CDR3 length: 11 amino acids.